The 18 T cell receptor beta chains below all came from one sample that was sequenced in a study of CD8+ T cells in alopecia areata. cDNA reverse transcribed from extracted RNA served as the sequencing template. Produced via immunoSEQ multiplex PCR; TCRdb's table is partial and in-frame only. The data contain about 150,000 clones, over 80% of them singletons. Specimen: CD8+ T cells sorted from blood, collected at week 0. Every receptor here comes from a human donor with alopecia areata.

The chain carries TRBV28 and TRBJ2-2; the D gene is possibly TRBD1 (6 bases). Between the trimmed V and J ends, which lost 1 base and 7 bases, there was a span of 10 bases. The CDR3 consists of 14 residues. CDR1 MDHEN and CDR2 SYDVKM come from the germline V gene. The CDR3 reads CASSLSGAVGELFF. The CDR3 DNA is TGTGCCAGCAGTTTATCAGGGGCCGTCGGGGAGCTGTTTTTT.

In its sample, this clone was seen once. The V call is TRBV9, the J call TRBJ2-2; D gene unclear. The CDR3 sequence is 13 residues long. V dropped 0 bases and J dropped 7 bases, with 7 bases sitting between them. Per germline, CDR1 SGDLS and CDR2 YYNGEE. CDR3 region: CASSVVSNGELFF. CDR3 nucleotides: TGTGCCAGCAGCGTAGTCAGTAACGGGGAGCTGTTTTTT.

In DNA form, the CDR3 reads TGTGCCAGCAGTTCCCGGGACTCGATATACAATGAGCAGTTCTTC. Protein: CASSSRDSIYNEQFF. The V and J genes are TRBV6-5 and TRBJ2-1; possibly TRBD2 for D (6 bases). Trimming pared 4 bases from V and 4 bases from J, leaving 14 bases between. The CDR3 length is 15 residues. Per germline, CDR1 MNHEY and CDR2 SVGAGI.

This chain uses TRBV19 with TRBJ2-3; TRBD2 aligns across 8 bases. V trimming: 6 bases; J trimming: 2 bases; junction bases outside the gene matches: 7. Per germline, CDR1 LNHDA and CDR2 SQIVND (reference sequence). The CDR3 totals 15 residues. CDR3 bases: TGTGCCAGTAGCACTAGCGGTTGGTCCACAGATACGCAGTATTTT. This translates into CASSTSGWSTDTQYF.

The J gene is TRBJ2-7, the V gene TRBV4-2, with 7 bases identical to TRBD2. Trimming at V came to 4 bases and at J to 6 bases, leaving 12 bases not matched to a gene. CDR3 length: 15 amino acids. Germline assignment: CDR1 LGHNA and CDR2 YNFKEQ. The CDR3 reads CASSPRASGTGEQYF. The CDR3 DNA reads TGTGCCAGCAGCCCGCGGGCTAGCGGTACAGGCGAGCAGTACTTC.

J is TRBJ2-1 and V is TRBV27, with TRBD2 matching 7 bases. V was pared by 2 bases and J by 4 bases, with 8 bases of the junction left unmatched. This CDR3 region has 16 residues. The germline gives CDR1 MNHEY, CDR2 SMNVEV (reference sequence). The CDR3: CASSLGGREGYNEQFF. CDR3 sequence (DNA): TGTGCCAGCAGTTTAGGAGGCAGGGAGGGGTACAATGAGCAGTTCTTC.

The J gene is TRBJ1-1, the V gene TRBV19; the D gene is possibly TRBD1 (5 bases). Germline CDR1 is LNHDA and CDR2 is SQIVND (reference sequence). CDR3 size: 17 residues. Trimming removed 5 bases from V and 6 bases from J, with 25 bases in between. CDR3 in amino acids: CASSERTYRALRAEAFF. In nucleotides, the CDR3 is TGTGCCAGTAGTGAAAGGACGTATCGGGCCCTCAGGGCTGAAGCTTTCTTT.

The chain links TRBV27 to TRBJ2-5; D unresolved. V was cut by 6 bases and J by 3 bases, with 14 bases left in between. The CDR3 length is 14 residues. CDR1 is MNHEY, CDR2 SMNVEV, per germline (reference sequence). The CDR3 DNA follows: TGTGCCAGCAGGGCCGATGGCGAAAAAGAGACCCAGTACTTC. This encodes CASRADGEKETQYF.

The gene calls are TRBV10-3 and TRBJ2-4; D is possibly TRBD1 (6 bases). The CDR3 is 17 amino acids. The V gene lost 3 bases and the J gene lost 0 bases, with 15 bases spanning the gap. Per germline, CDR1 ENHRY and CDR2 SYGVKD. The CDR3 sequence is CAISDLDRSLAKNIQYF. CDR3 sequence (DNA): TGTGCCATCAGTGACCTAGACAGGAGCCTAGCCAAAAACATTCAGTACTTC.

The V and J genes are TRBV4-2 and TRBJ2-4, with D unresolved. Germline V gene data show CDR1 as LGHNA and CDR2 as YNFKEQ. The CDR3 totals 18 residues. V lost 3 bases and J lost 0, with 18 bases in between. CDR3: CASSQDSPLTVAKNIQYF. For the CDR3, the DNA is TGTGCCAGCAGCCAGGATTCGCCGCTGACTGTAGCCAAAAACATTCAGTACTTC.

The J gene is TRBJ1-5, the V gene TRBV6-1; weak D call: TRBD1 (5 bases). This CDR3 is 15 amino acids long. Trimming took off 2 bases at V and 0 bases at J, with 8 bases between the two ends. Germline CDR1 is MNHNS and CDR2 is SASEGT. The CDR3 DNA reads as TGTGCCAGCAGTGAATCGGGGGATAGCAATCAGCCCCAGCATTTT. This gives the protein CASSESGDSNQPQHF.

This chain uses TRBV7-9 with TRBJ1-1; TRBD1 matches at 7 bases. CDR3 length: 17 residues. The germline gives CDR1 SEHNR, CDR2 FQNEAQ (reference sequence). The trim removed 1 base at V and 0 bases at J, leaving 8 bases unmatched. The CDR3, as DNA: TGTGCCAGCAGCTTAGTGGGAAGGGGGCGGATGAACACTGAAGCTTTCTTT. This sequence encodes CASSLVGRGRMNTEAFF.

The CDR3: CASSRTGSTDTQYF. CDR3 in DNA: TGTGCCAGCAGTCGGACAGGTAGCACAGATACGCAGTATTTT. J is TRBJ2-3 and V is TRBV6-1; 7 bases are a match to TRBD1. The CDR3 covers 14 residues. Germline V lookup: CDR1 MNHNS, CDR2 SASEGT. V gave up 5 bases and J gave up 0 bases; unmatched junction bases: 2.

V usage is TRBV2 and J usage is TRBJ2-1; D is possibly TRBD1 (7 bases). The CDR3 spans 15 residues. V lost 6 bases and J lost 7, with 19 bases in between. Germline V gives CDR1 SNHLY, CDR2 FYNNEI. As DNA, the CDR3 is TGTGCCAGCAGCTTAGAGGAGGGGGCGCGGAATGAGCAGTTCTTC. Translated: CASSLEEGARNEQFF. Drawing the rest from reference TRBV2 and TRBJ2-1, the complete variable domain is EPEVTQTPSHQVTQMGQEVILRCVPISNHLYFYWYRQILGQKVEFLVSFYNNEISEKSEIFDDQFSVERPDGSNFTLKIRSTKLEDSAMYFCASSLEEGARNEQFFGPGTRLTVL.

The chain employs TRBV13 and TRBJ2-2; TRBD2 might be the D (6 bases). The V end lost 5 bases, the J end lost 6 bases, and 22 bases lay between the germline ends. The CDR3 has 17 residues. Per germline, CDR1 PRHDT and CDR2 FYEKMQ (reference sequence). This CDR3 reads CASSPPRGGARPGELFF. The CDR3 region has the DNA TGTGCCAGCAGCCCCCCCCGTGGCGGGGCCCGTCCCGGGGAGCTGTTTTTT.

With regard to this clone: One end of the junction does not line up with germline, which may come from a read error. This specimen includes other DNA sequences encoding the same CDR3. CDR3 loop: CSVEVDTGPYGYTF. The CDR3 coding sequence is TGCAGCGTCGAAGTCGACACAGGCCCCTATGGCTACACCTTC. The J gene is TRBJ1-2, the V gene TRBV29-1; maybe TRBD1 (5 bases). The CDR3 runs 14 residues. Per germline, CDR1 SQVTM and CDR2 ANQGSEA.

This rearrangement joins TRBV4-1 to TRBJ2-5; no firm D call. CDR1 and CDR2 (germline): MGHRA, YSYEKL. The CDR3 is 15 amino acids. The V gene lost 1 base and the J gene lost 2 bases, with 11 bases spanning the gap. The CDR3 here is CASSQAVRPQETQYF. The CDR3 nucleotides are TGCGCCAGCAGCCAAGCAGTGCGCCCGCAAGAGACCCAGTACTTC.

The chain has TRBV2 and TRBJ2-1; D gene unclear. Germline CDR1 SNHLY, CDR2 FYNNEI. CDR3 length: 12 amino acids. Trimming cost V 5 bases and J 3 bases, with 5 bases left between them. The DNA of the CDR3 is TGTGCCAGCAGTAGGAGCTACAATGAGCAGTTCTTC. Protein: CASSRSYNEQFF.